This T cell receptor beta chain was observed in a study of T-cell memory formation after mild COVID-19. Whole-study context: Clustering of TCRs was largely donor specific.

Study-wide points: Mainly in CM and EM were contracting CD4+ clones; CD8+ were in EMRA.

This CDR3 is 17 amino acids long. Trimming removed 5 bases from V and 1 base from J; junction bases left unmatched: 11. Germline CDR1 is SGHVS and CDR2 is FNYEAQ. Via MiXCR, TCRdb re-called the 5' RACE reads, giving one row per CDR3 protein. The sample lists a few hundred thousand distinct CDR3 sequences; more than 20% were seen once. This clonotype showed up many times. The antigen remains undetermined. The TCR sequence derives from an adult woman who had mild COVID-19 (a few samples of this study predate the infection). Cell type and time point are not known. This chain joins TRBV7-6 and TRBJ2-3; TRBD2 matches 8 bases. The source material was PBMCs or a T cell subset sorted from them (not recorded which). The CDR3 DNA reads TGTGCCAGCAGCCCGGGACTAGGCCGGCCCGGCACAGATACGCAGTATTTT. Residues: CASSPGLGRPGTDTQYF.